This T cell receptor beta chain was identified in a study of monozygotic twins with inflammatory bowel disease. Germline loops: CDR1 SGHKS, CDR2 YYEKEE (reference sequence). CDR3 size: 14 residues. Of note for this clonotype: Its antigen remains unknown.

UMIs with a 6-nucleotide sample barcode were added by template switching. TCRdb reprocessed the 5' RACE reads, with one entry per CDR3 protein and no DNA. The repertoire table contains about 160,000 distinct CDR3 sequences. General study points: Patients received differing immunosuppressive treatments, which may have added variability to their repertoires. Separate T cell subtypes could not be resolved from one another. Twins with IBD had fewer clonotypes in common with others than healthy twins, particularly during disease activity.

Sequencing used blood. The sequence derives from a human donor with ulcerative colitis or Crohn's disease, or a healthy co-twin of an affected twin (not recorded which). The V and J genes are TRBV5-5 and TRBJ1-2; TCRdb names TRBD1, which stays unverified in the absence of DNA. The CDR3 region is CASSHTGMDYGYTF.